What follows are 8 T cell receptor beta chains derived from one specimen sequenced in a study of cytomegalovirus exposure and HLA in healthy donors. PCR employed 60 Vbeta and 13 Jbeta primers. Generated by immunoSEQ multiplex PCR, the TCRdb table keeps only in-frame clones and is missing some. The data hold some 150,000 clones, with roughly 84% observed a single time. The sample was PBMCs. These receptors were obtained from a woman younger than 35 in good health and CMV-seronegative.

The genes are TRBV19 and TRBJ2-1; 7 nucleotides agree with TRBD2. There are 14 residues in the CDR3. Germline V CDR1 and CDR2: LNHDA, SQIVND (reference sequence). V lost 4 bases and J lost 4; bases outside the gene matches: 4. DNA of the CDR3: TGTGCCAGTAGTACTAGCGGTACGTACAATGAGCAGTTCTTC. Amino acids: CASSTSGTYNEQFF.

V gene TRBV6-5 combines with J gene TRBJ2-1; 12 bases line up with TRBD2. The CDR3 has 15 amino acids. V dropped 7 bases and J dropped 8; count of bases not matched to a gene: 9. The V gene's germline CDR1 is MNHEY and CDR2 SVGAGI. DNA of the CDR3: TGTGCCAGCATTCCGACTAGCGGGAGTCATCATGAGCAGTTCTTC. It is translated as CASIPTSGSHHEQFF.

The chain employs TRBV5-1 and TRBJ2-7, with D uncertain. This CDR3 has 12 amino acids. The germline V gene has CDR1 SGHRS and CDR2 YFSETQ. Trimming stripped 4 bases from V and 3 bases from J, with 8 bases between. The CDR3 protein is CASSLPGYEQYF. CDR3 nucleotides: TGCGCCAGCAGCCTGCCGGGCTACGAGCAGTACTTC.

On this clone itself: Other DNA variants within this sample encode the same CDR3. J is TRBJ2-7 and V is TRBV19, with no clear D. V lost 4 bases to trimming and J lost 2 bases, with 3 bases between them. Germline V gene sequence: CDR1 LNHDA, CDR2 SQIVND (reference sequence). CDR3 size: 11 residues. Here the CDR3 reads CASSSAYEQYF. The CDR3 nucleotides read TGTGCCAGTAGTAGCGCCTACGAGCAGTACTTC.

This clone was detected once. The chain uses TRBV4-1 and TRBJ2-1, with D possibly matching TRBD1 (5 bases). The CDR3 is made up of 18 amino acids. Germline loops: CDR1 MGHRA, CDR2 YSYEKL. Trimming removed 2 bases at V and 1 base at J, with 18 bases between. CDR3 sequence (DNA): TGCGCCAGCAGCCAATCGACACTGCAGGGATGGTCCTACAATGAGCAGTTCTTC. This codes for CASSQSTLQGWSYNEQFF.

The chain couples TRBV12-5 to TRBJ2-7, with 8 bases aligning to TRBD1. Trimming took 2 bases from V and 7 from J; bases not matched to a gene: 10. Per germline, CDR1 LGHNT and CDR2 FRNRAP. This CDR3 has 15 residues. CDR3 sequence: CASGLIHQGAGEQYF. CDR3 in DNA: TGTGCTAGTGGTTTGATACATCAGGGGGCGGGGGAGCAGTACTTC.

The CDR3 protein is CASSPTGYEQYF. The DNA for the CDR3 is TGCGCCAGCAGCCCGACAGGTTACGAGCAGTACTTC. The V call is TRBV5-1, the J call TRBJ2-7; tentative D call: TRBD1 (6 bases). The V and J ends lost 4 bases and 4 bases respectively, with 9 bases between them. The CDR3 is 12 amino acids. Per germline, CDR1 SGHRS and CDR2 YFSETQ.

This chain connects TRBV2 to TRBJ2-7; TRBD2 matches at 9 bases. Looked up from germline, CDR1 is SNHLY and CDR2 is FYNNEI. This CDR3 has 15 amino acids. V trimming: 6 bases; J trimming: 7 bases; junction bases outside the gene matches: 13. CDR3 nucleotide sequence: TGTGCCAGCAGAGCGACTAGCGGCTTTACCGGGGAGCAGTACTTC. Protein product: CASRATSGFTGEQYF.